Listed below are T cell receptor beta chains from one sample, sequenced in a study of blood T cell repertoires in COVID-19. Some clones are missing from TCRdb's copy, which holds only in-frame ones; the method was immunoSEQ multiplex PCR. The table records about 190,000 clones, around 85% of them present only once. Source material: PBMCs or T cells enriched from blood (not recorded which). These receptors originate from a woman aged 25-40 years who had recovered from COVID-19. CDR3s include the opening cysteine and the closing phenylalanine or tryptophan. Expanded clones are given a class, and other clones once, few, many or no size at all.

>16|TRBV20-1|-
CSASASGGLNTGELFF
>16|TRBV11-2|-
CASSSGQGFSYNEQFF
>15|TRBV19|-
CATSQGRGYQETQYF
>13|TRBV7-2|-
CASSLETGYGYTF
>16|TRBV7-2|-
CASSYGFSGSNYGYTF
>15|TRBV18|-
CASSPGQGANEKLFF
>17|TRBV10-3|-
CAISEVGTSGSRYEQYF
>12|TRBV25-1|-
CANQTGVWGYTF
>14|TRBV13|once
CASSYRDRNYGYTF
>16|TRBV7-6|-
CASSLAPRGRTGELFF
>13|TRBV27|-
CASSSDPVWEQYF
>14|TRBV24-1|-
CATSEGDLGQPQHF
>14|TRBV2|-
CASSVLSSNEKLFF
>13|TRBV25-1|-
CASSEGRNTEAFF
>14|TRBV6-1|-
CASSEQGSNQPQHF
>14|TRBV2|-
CASSPWTGGYEQYF
>15|TRBV7-3|-
CASSPTRDRGTEAFF
>15|TRBV7-9|-
CASSSLGQTIYGYTF
>13|TRBV18|-
CASSFKEGYGYTF
>15|TRBV4-2|-
CASSTGQGANQPQHF
>12|TRBV7-9|-
CASSFRGGEAFF
>14|TRBV7-9|-
CASRADFVGTEAFF
>15|TRBV6-6|-
CASRPQGAENEKLFF
>15|TRBV10-1|-
CASSEGTDGSGELFF
>17|TRBV12-2|-
CASRPSAGAMNTGELFF
>16|TRBV18|-
CASSPTGRQAGNTIYF
>14|TRBV27|many
CASSFSGVGYGYTF
>17|TRBV6-6|-
CASSLRGTGVKVTEAFF
>15|TRBV18|-
CASSPPGQGVVEQYF